This T cell receptor beta chain was sequenced during a study of blood T cell repertoires in COVID-19. The data were produced by immunoSEQ multiplex PCR, yet TCRdb's version contains in-frame clones alone and is incomplete. The profile shows 150,000 to 200,000 clones, just under 90% of them singletons. Trimming took off 1 base at V and 8 bases at J, with 9 bases between the two ends. From germline, CDR1 is LGHNA and CDR2 YSLEER. The CDR3 covers 14 residues. The sequence was collected from a man in his late teens or twenties with active or convalescent COVID-19. The chain carries TRBV4-3 and TRBJ1-6, with D unclear. Sequenced input: peripheral blood. DNA for the CDR3: TGCGCCAGCAGCCAAGTACGAGGAGATTCACCCCTCCACTTT. This codes for CASSQVRGDSPLHF.